Below are 25 T cell receptor beta chains sequenced from a single sample in a study of CD8 T cells in Susac syndrome (dated by TCRdb to between 2019 and 2020). The library relied on the immunoSEQ multiplex PCR assay. RNA was extracted using the RNeasy kit, and roughly 0.5 to 1 microgram was reverse transcribed with random hexamers. Through fastp at Q25 and MiXCR, TCRdb rebuilt clones from the public reads, retaining in-frame beta chains. Here each entry gathers all rows of one CDR3 protein and keeps the most common genes and DNA. Present in this sample are about 240,000 distinct CDR3 sequences, around 96% of which were seen just once. Around 0.1% of the sample lies in the top ten. The specimen was CD4+ T cells from PBMCs. These receptor sequences come from a human donor with Susac syndrome.

This clonotype appeared once. This CDR3 reads CATSRREGTTIYF. The CDR3 DNA reads TGTGCCACCAGCCGACGGGAAGGGACCACCATATATTTT. The chain combines TRBV15 with TRBJ1-3; D may be TRBD1 (5 bases). CDR3 length equals 13 residues. Germline V gives CDR1 LNHNV, CDR2 YYDKDF (reference sequence). Trimming removed 5 bases at V and 9 bases at J, with 14 bases between.

V gene TRBV6-1 combines with J gene TRBJ1-4, with 7 bases fitting TRBD1. The CDR3 is made up of 14 amino acids. Per germline, CDR1 MNHNS and CDR2 SASEGT. The J segment lost 7 bases and the V segment lost 4 bases, leaving 6 bases of the junction unmatched. The CDR3 nucleotides read TGTGCCAGCAGTGCACAGGGGACGCGTGAAAAACTGTTTTTT. It encodes CASSAQGTREKLFF.

This clonotype was detected a few times. This chain connects TRBV30 to TRBJ1-4; no definite D call. This CDR3 region has 12 residues. Germline V gene data show CDR1 as GTSNPN and CDR2 as SVGIG (reference sequence). Trimming removed 2 bases at V and 7 bases at J, with 8 bases between. The CDR3 loop reads CAWSIGREKLFF. In DNA, the CDR3 is TGTGCCTGGAGTATTGGGCGTGAAAAACTGTTTTTT.

V usage is TRBV4-1 and J usage is TRBJ2-5, with TRBD2 as a possible D gene (5 bases). Per the germline V gene, CDR1 is MGHRA and CDR2 is YSYEKL. This CDR3 spans 14 amino acids. V gave up 1 base and J gave up 5 bases, with 11 bases separating them. The CDR3 DNA reads TGCGCCAGCAGCCAAGGGCTCCAGCGGGAGACCCAGTACTTC. Protein sequence: CASSQGLQRETQYF.

This chain connects TRBV3-1 to TRBJ1-2, with D possibly TRBD1 on 5 matching bases. V lost 7 bases, J lost 3 bases, and 15 bases lay in between. Per the germline V gene, CDR1 is LGHDT and CDR2 is YNNKEL (reference sequence). The CDR3 loop spans 14 amino acids. This chain's CDR3 is CASKRRGGDYGYTF. The CDR3 nucleotides read TGTGCCAGCAAACGTAGGGGAGGTGACTATGGCTACACCTTC.

The chain combines TRBV30 with TRBJ2-3; D not resolved. The ends were cut back, 2 bases at V and 3 bases at J, with 12 bases in the middle. The CDR3 runs to 14 residues. Germline CDR1 GTSNPN, CDR2 SVGIG (reference sequence). CDR3 residues: CAWSRETGTDTQYF. CDR3 sequence (DNA): TGTGCCTGGAGTAGAGAAACCGGTACAGATACGCAGTATTTT.

This chain uses TRBV18 with TRBJ2-1; unclear D gene. V was clipped by 0 bases and J by 7 bases, with 7 bases between them. Germline assignment: CDR1 KGHSH and CDR2 LQKENI. The CDR3 is made up of 13 amino acids. This CDR3 is CASSPPAGNEQFF. DNA of the CDR3: TGTGCCAGCTCACCACCGGCCGGGAATGAGCAGTTCTTC.

This chain links TRBV9 with TRBJ1-1; D call uncertain. This CDR3 has 13 residues. Looked up from germline, CDR1 is SGDLS and CDR2 is YYNGEE. V lost 0 bases and J 9 bases, leaving 12 bases between the germline ends. The CDR3 here is CASSVAVGSQAFF. In DNA, the CDR3 is TGTGCCAGCAGCGTAGCTGTGGGGAGTCAAGCTTTCTTT.

The chain is built from TRBV25-1 and TRBJ1-4, with D maybe TRBD1 (5 bases). Trimming shortened V by 1 base and J by 8 bases, and 17 bases separated the two germline ends. This CDR3 has 16 amino acids. Germline CDR1 MGHDK, CDR2 SYGVNS. CDR3 residues: CASSEWDGGVSEKLFF. The CDR3 DNA reads as TGTGCCAGCAGTGAATGGGATGGGGGGGTTTCCGAAAAACTGTTTTTT.

The chain carries TRBV12-3 or TRBV12-4 and TRBJ2-1; D is ambiguous. The CDR3 spans 14 residues. Trimming took off 9 bases at V and 6 bases at J, with 18 bases between the two ends. The CDR3 sequence: CASRAPSLTNEQFF. The CDR3 bases are TGTGCCAGTCGGGCCCCATCTCTCACCAATGAGCAGTTCTTC.

Here the CDR3 reads CSARGRTFPNTGELFF. CDR3 nucleotides: TGCAGTGCTAGAGGGCGGACTTTTCCGAACACCGGGGAGCTGTTTTTT. This chain links TRBV20-1 with TRBJ2-2, with a tentative D call TRBD2 (5 bases). From germline, CDR1 is DFQATT and CDR2 SNEGSKA (reference sequence). V lost 1 base to trimming and J lost 0 bases, with 12 bases between them. CDR3 length equals 16 residues.

This clonotype has only one observation. The V gene is TRBV30, the J gene TRBJ2-7; no definite D call. The CDR3 is 14 amino acids. Germline CDR1 and CDR2: GTSNPN and SVGIG (reference sequence). V shed 5 bases and J shed 3 bases, with 17 bases lying between them. The CDR3 bases are TGTGCCTGGGACCAACAGAGGCCCCTCTACGAGCAGTACTTC. It translates to CAWDQQRPLYEQYF.

The chain joins TRBV12-3 or TRBV12-4 to TRBJ1-1; a weak D match, TRBD1 (5 bases). V was clipped by 0 bases and J by 0 bases, with 14 bases between them. There are 17 residues in the CDR3. The CDR3 is CASSLAGLSNMNTEAFF. The CDR3 bases are TGTGCCAGCAGTTTAGCGGGGCTTTCAAATATGAACACTGAAGCTTTCTTT.

The chain uses TRBV7-9 and TRBJ2-1, with no clear D. The V end was cut by 4 bases, the J end by 3 bases, with 4 bases between. Germline values: CDR1 SEHNR, CDR2 FQNEAQ (reference sequence). This CDR3 spans 12 amino acids. CDR3: CASSWDYNEQFF. CDR3 in DNA: TGTGCCAGCAGCTGGGACTACAATGAGCAGTTCTTC.

V usage is TRBV25-1 and J usage is TRBJ1-1; 8 bases map to TRBD1. Germline V gene lookup returns CDR1 MGHDK and CDR2 SYGVNS. This CDR3 region has 14 residues. Unmatched junction bases numbered 8, after V lost 6 bases and J lost 5 bases. CDR3 nucleotides: TGTGCCAGCAGCAACATTGACAGGGGAACTGAAGCTTTCTTT. This encodes CASSNIDRGTEAFF.

The chain is built from TRBV18 and TRBJ2-1; maybe TRBD2 (5 bases). The CDR3 consists of 15 residues. Germline V gene sequence: CDR1 KGHSH, CDR2 LQKENI. V was shortened by 3 bases and J by 4 bases, with 13 bases between the two germline ends. The CDR3 DNA is TGTGCCAGCTCACCGTCGGCTAGCAGATACAATGAGCAGTTCTTC. It yields the protein CASSPSASRYNEQFF.

The chain employs TRBV2 and TRBJ2-3, with D hard to call. CDR1 SNHLY and CDR2 FYNNEI come from the germline V gene. V lost 7 bases and J 1 base, leaving 15 bases between the germline ends. The CDR3 has 15 residues. DNA of the CDR3: TGTGCCAGCACCAGAATAGCTCCTGGCACAGATACGCAGTATTTT. Translating it yields CASTRIAPGTDTQYF. Based on the CDR3 plus reference TRBV2 and TRBJ2-3, the full variable domain is EPEVTQTPSHQVTQMGQEVILRCVPISNHLYFYWYRQILGQKVEFLVSFYNNEISEKSEIFDDQFSVERPDGSNFTLKIRSTKLEDSAMYFCASTRIAPGTDTQYFGPGTRLTVL.

This chain links TRBV12-3 or TRBV12-4 with TRBJ2-2; no clear D. The CDR3 totals 15 residues. V shed 3 bases and J shed 0 bases, with 8 bases lying between them. This CDR3 is CASSLGGSNTGELFF. The DNA for the CDR3 is TGTGCCAGCAGTTTGGGCGGATCGAACACCGGGGAGCTGTTTTTT.

The chain couples TRBV29-1 to TRBJ1-1; D might be TRBD1 (5 bases). This CDR3 is 13 amino acids long. With 6 bases removed from V and 1 base from J, the gap between germline ends came to 12 bases. Germline V gives CDR1 SQVTM, CDR2 ANQGSEA. The DNA for the CDR3 is TGCAGCGTCAAGTCGGGGCCGAACACTGAAGCTTTCTTT. It encodes CSVKSGPNTEAFF.

The chain is built from TRBV28 and TRBJ2-5; D is undetermined. The CDR3 contains 14 residues. The germline V gene has CDR1 MDHEN and CDR2 SYDVKM. Trimming left V 6 bases short and J 5 bases short, with 16 bases between. The CDR3 sequence: CASRGPVGRETQYF. CDR3 bases: TGTGCCAGCAGAGGACCGGTAGGGCGGGAGACCCAGTACTTC.

The rearrangement joins TRBV20-1 to TRBJ2-3, with 8 bases aligning to TRBD2. The CDR3 runs 14 residues. CDR1 and CDR2 (germline): DFQATT, SNEGSKA (reference sequence). Trimming took 3 bases from V and 5 from J; bases not matched to a gene: 7. CDR3 nucleotides: TGCAGTGCTAGGGAAGCGGGAGCCGGAGATACGCAGTATTTT. This translates into CSAREAGAGDTQYF.

The CDR3 loop is CSAIRAGQNTYEQYF. The CDR3, as DNA: TGCAGTGCCATTAGAGCCGGACAGAATACCTACGAGCAGTACTTC. The gene calls are TRBV20-1 and TRBJ2-7; tentatively, D is TRBD1 (6 bases). Trimming stripped 6 bases from V and 2 bases from J, with 20 bases between. The length of the CDR3 is 15 residues. From germline, CDR1 is DFQATT and CDR2 SNEGSKA (reference sequence).

V is TRBV12-3 or TRBV12-4 and J is TRBJ1-1, with D hard to call. Trimming pared 6 bases from V and 1 base from J, leaving 12 bases between. There are 14 residues in the CDR3. This CDR3 is CASRGRAPNTEAFF. The CDR3 DNA reads as TGTGCCAGCAGGGGGAGGGCCCCGAACACTGAAGCTTTCTTT.

J is TRBJ2-7 and V is TRBV7-2; D might be TRBD2 (5 bases). Trimming removed 2 bases from V and 0 bases from J, with 11 bases in between. This CDR3 spans 15 amino acids. In germline, CDR1 is SGHTA, CDR2 FQGNSA. In DNA form, the CDR3 reads TGTGCCAGCAGCTTATTAGCCGGGATCTCCTACGAGCAGTACTTC. Protein: CASSLLAGISYEQYF. Drawing the rest from reference TRBV7-2 and TRBJ2-7, the complete variable domain is GAGVSQSPSNKVTEKGKDVELRCDPISGHTALYWYRQSLGQGLEFLIYFQGNSAPDKSGLPSDRFSAERTGGSVSTLTIQRTQQEDSAVYLCASSLLAGISYEQYFGPGTRLTVT.

The CDR3 protein is CSARYRGSSYNEQFF. The CDR3 DNA reads as TGCAGTGCTAGATACCGCGGGAGCTCCTACAATGAGCAGTTCTTC. This sequence joins TRBV20-1 and TRBJ2-1, with 7 bases matching TRBD2. The V gene end was trimmed by 2 bases and the J gene end by 0 bases; junction bases not matched to a gene: 4. Germline CDR1 reads DFQATT; CDR2 reads SNEGSKA (reference sequence). This CDR3 region has 15 residues.